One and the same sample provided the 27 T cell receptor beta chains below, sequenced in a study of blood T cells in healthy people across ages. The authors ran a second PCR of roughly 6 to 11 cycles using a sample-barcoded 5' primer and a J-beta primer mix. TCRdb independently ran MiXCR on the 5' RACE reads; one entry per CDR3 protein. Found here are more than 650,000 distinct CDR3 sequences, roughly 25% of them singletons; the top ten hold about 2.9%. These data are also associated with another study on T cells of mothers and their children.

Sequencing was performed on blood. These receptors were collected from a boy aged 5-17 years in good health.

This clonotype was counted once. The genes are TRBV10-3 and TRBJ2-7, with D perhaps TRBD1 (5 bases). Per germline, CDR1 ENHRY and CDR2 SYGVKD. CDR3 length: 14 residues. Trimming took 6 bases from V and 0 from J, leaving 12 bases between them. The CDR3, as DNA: TGTGCCATCAGCAGGGCGTCGAGCTCCTACGAGCAGTACTTC. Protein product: CAISRASSSYEQYF.

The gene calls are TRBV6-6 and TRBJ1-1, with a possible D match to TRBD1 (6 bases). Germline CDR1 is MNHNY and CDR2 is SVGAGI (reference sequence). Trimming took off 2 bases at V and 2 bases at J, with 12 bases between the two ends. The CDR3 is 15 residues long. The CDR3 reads CASSYQQGYNTEAFF. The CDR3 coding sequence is TGTGCCAGCAGTTACCAACAGGGATACAACACTGAAGCTTTCTTT.

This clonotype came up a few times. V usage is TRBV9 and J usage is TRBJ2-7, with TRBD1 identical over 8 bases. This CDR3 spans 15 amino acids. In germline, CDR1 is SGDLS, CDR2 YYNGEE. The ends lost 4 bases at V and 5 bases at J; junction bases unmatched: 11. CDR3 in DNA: TGTGCCAGCAGCCCAGGGTGGACAGGGCCCCACGAGCAGTACTTC. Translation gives CASSPGWTGPHEQYF.

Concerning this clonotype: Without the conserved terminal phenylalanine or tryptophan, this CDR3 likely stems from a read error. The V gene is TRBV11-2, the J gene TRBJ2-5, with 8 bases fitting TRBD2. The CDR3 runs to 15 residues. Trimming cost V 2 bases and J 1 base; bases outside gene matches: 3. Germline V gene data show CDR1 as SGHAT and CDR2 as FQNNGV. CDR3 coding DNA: TGTGCCAGCAGCTTAACGAGCGGGAGCCAAGAGACCCAGTACCTC. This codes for CASSLTSGSQETQYL.

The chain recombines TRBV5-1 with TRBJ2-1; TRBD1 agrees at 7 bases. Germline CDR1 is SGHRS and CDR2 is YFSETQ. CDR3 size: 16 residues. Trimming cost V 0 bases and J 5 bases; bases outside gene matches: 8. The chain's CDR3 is CASSLEGRGFNNEQFF. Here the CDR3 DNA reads TGCGCCAGCAGCTTGGAGGGCAGGGGGTTCAACAATGAGCAGTTCTTC.

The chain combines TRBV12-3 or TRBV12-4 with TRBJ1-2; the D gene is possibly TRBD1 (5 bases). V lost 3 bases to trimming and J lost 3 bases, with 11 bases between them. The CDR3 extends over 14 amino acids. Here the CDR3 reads CASSFDVRDYGYTF. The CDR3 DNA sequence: TGTGCCAGCAGTTTCGATGTCAGGGACTATGGCTACACCTTC.

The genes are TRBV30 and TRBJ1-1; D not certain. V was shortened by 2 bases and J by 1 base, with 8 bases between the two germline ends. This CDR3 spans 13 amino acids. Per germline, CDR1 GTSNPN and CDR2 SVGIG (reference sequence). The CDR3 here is CAWSSGGNTEAFF. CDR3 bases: TGTGCCTGGAGTTCAGGAGGGAACACTGAAGCTTTCTTT. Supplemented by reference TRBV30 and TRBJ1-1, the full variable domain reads SQTIHQWPATLVQPVGSPLSLECTVEGTSNPNLYWYRQAAGRGLQLLFYSVGIGQISSEVPQNLSASRPQDRQFILSSKKLLLSDSGFYLCAWSSGGNTEAFFGQGTRLTVV.

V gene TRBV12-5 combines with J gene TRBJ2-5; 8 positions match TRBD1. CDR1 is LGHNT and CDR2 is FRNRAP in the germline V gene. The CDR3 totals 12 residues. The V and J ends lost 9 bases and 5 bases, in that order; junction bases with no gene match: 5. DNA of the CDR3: TGTGCTAGCCGCAGGGGGCCGGAGACCCAGTACTTC. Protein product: CASRRGPETQYF.

The CDR3 sequence: CASSYDGHNEQFF. The DNA of the CDR3 is TGTGCCAGCAGTTACGACGGACACAATGAGCAGTTCTTC. This sequence joins TRBV6-5 and TRBJ2-1; D is undetermined. Germline CDR1 and CDR2: MNHEY and SVGAGI. The germline V and J ends were trimmed by 2 bases and 5 bases, with 7 bases remaining between them. This CDR3 spans 13 amino acids.

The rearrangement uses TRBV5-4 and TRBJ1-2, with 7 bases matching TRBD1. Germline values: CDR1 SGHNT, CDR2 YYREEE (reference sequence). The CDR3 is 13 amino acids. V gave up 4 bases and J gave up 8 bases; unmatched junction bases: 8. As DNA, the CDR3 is TGTGCCAGCAGCCCGACAGGGATTCGGGGCTACACCTTC. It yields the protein CASSPTGIRGYTF.

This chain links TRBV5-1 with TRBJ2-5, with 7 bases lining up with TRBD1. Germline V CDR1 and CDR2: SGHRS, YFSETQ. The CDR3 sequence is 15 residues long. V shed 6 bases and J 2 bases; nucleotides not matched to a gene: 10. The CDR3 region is CASTNQPGQQETQYF. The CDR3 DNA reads TGCGCCAGCACCAACCAACCGGGACAGCAAGAGACCCAGTACTTC.

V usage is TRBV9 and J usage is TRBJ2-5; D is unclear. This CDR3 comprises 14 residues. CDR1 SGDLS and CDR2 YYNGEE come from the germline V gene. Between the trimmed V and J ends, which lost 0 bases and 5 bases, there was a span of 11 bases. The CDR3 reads CASSVDGSVETQYF. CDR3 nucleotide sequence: TGTGCCAGCAGCGTAGATGGAAGCGTTGAGACCCAGTACTTC.

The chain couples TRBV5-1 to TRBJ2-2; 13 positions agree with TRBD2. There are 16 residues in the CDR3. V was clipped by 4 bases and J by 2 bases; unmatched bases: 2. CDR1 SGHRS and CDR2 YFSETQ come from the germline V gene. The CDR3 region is CASSGGLAGNTGELFF. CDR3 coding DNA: TGCGCCAGCAGCGGGGGACTAGCGGGAAACACCGGGGAGCTGTTTTTT.

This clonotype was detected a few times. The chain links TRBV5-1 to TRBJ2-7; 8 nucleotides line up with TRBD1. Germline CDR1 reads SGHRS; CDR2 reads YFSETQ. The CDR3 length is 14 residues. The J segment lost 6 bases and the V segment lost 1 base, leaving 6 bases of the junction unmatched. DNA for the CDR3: TGCGCCAGCAGCTTGCAGACAGGGGCGGGCGAGCAGTACTTC. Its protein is CASSLQTGAGEQYF.

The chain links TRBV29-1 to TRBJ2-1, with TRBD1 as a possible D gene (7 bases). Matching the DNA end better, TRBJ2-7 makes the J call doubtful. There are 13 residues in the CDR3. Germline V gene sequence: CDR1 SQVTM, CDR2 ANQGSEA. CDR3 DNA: TGCAGCGTTGCGGAGGGGGCCAACTACGAGCAGTACTTC. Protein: CSVAEGANYEQYF.

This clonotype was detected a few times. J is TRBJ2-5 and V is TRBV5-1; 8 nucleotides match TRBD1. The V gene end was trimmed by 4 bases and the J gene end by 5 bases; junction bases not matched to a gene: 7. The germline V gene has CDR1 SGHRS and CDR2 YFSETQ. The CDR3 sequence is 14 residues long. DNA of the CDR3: TGCGCCAGCAGCACCAGGACAGGGCGCGAGACCCAGTACTTC. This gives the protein CASSTRTGRETQYF. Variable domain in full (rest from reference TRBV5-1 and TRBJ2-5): KAGVTQTPRYLIKTRGQQVTLSCSPISGHRSVSWYQQTPGQGLQFLFEYFSETQRNKGNFPGRFSGRQFSNSRSEMNVSTLELGDSALYLCASSTRTGRETQYFGPGTRLLVL.

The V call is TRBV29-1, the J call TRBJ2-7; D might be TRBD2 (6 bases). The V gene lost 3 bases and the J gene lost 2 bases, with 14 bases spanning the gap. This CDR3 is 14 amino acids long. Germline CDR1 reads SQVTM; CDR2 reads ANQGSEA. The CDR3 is CSVEEGPPTYEQYF. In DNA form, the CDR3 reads TGCAGCGTTGAGGAGGGGCCTCCCACCTACGAGCAGTACTTC.

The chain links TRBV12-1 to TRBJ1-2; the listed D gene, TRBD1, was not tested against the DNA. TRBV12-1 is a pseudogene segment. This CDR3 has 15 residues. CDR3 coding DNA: TGTGCCAGCAGCCGCTGGGGACAGTCTACTTATGGCTACACCTTC. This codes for CASSRWGQSTYGYTF.

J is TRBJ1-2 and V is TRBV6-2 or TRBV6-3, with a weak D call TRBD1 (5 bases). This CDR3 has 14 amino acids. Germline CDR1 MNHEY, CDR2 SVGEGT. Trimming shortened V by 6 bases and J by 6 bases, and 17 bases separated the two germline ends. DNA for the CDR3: TGTGCCAGCAGCCGCATACGGGACCTAGATGGCTACACCTTC. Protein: CASSRIRDLDGYTF.

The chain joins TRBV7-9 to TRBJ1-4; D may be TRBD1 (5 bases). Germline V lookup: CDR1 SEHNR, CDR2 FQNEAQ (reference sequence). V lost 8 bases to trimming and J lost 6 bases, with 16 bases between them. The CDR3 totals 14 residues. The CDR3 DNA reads TGTGCCAGCGGGCACAGGAGGTCCGATGAAAAACTGTTTTTT. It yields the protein CASGHRRSDEKLFF.

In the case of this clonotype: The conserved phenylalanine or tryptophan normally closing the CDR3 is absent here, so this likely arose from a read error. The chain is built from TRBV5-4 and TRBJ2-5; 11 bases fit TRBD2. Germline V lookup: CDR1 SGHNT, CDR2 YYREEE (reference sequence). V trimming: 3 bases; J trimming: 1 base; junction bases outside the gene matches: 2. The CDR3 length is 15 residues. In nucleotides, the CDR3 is TGTGCCAGCAGCTCAGGACTAGCGGGCCAAGAGACCCAGTACGTC. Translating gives CASSSGLAGQETQYV.

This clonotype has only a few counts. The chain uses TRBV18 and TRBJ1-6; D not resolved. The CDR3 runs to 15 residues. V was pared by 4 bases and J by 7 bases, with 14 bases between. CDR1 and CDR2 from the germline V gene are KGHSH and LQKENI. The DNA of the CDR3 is TGTGCCAGCTCACGGGTGAGTCAGGAGAATTCACCCCTCCACTTT. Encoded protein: CASSRVSQENSPLHF.

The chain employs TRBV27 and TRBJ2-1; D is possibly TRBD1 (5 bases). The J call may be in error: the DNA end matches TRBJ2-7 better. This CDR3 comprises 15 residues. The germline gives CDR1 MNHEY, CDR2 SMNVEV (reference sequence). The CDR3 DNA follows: TGTGCCAGCAGTTTCCGGCAGGACATCCCCTACGAGCAGTACTTC. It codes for CASSFRQDIPYEQYF.

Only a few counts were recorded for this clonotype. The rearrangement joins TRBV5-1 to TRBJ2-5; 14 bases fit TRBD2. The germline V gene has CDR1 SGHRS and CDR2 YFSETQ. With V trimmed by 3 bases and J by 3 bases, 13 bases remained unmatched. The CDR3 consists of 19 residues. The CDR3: CASSWGLTSGGAAEETQYF. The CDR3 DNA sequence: TGCGCCAGCAGCTGGGGTCTGACTAGCGGGGGGGCGGCTGAAGAGACCCAGTACTTC. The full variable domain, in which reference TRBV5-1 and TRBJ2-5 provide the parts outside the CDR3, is KAGVTQTPRYLIKTRGQQVTLSCSPISGHRSVSWYQQTPGQGLQFLFEYFSETQRNKGNFPGRFSGRQFSNSRSEMNVSTLELGDSALYLCASSWGLTSGGAAEETQYFGPGTRLLVL.

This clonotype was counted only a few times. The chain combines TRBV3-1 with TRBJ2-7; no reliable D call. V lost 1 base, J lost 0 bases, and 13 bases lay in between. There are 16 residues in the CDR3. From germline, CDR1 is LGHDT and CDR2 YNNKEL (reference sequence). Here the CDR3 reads CASSQGPGQSSYEQYF. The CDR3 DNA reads TGTGCCAGCAGCCAAGGGCCTGGGCAGAGCTCCTACGAGCAGTACTTC.

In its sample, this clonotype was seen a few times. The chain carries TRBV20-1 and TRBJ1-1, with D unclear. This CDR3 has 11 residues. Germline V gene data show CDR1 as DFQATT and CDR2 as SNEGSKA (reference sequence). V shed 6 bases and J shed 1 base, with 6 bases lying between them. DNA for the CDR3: TGCAGTGCCGAGGGGAACACTGAAGCTTTCTTT. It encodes CSAEGNTEAFF.

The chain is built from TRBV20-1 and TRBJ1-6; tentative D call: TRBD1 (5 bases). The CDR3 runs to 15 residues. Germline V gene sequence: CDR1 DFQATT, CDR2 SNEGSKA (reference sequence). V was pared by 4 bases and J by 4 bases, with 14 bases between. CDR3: CSATRSAGYNSPLHF. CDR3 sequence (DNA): TGCAGTGCTACCCGATCTGCAGGGTATAATTCACCCCTCCACTTT.